A single sample is the source of the 32 T cell receptor beta chains below, sequenced in a study of blood T cell repertoires in COVID-19. The assay was immunoSEQ multiplex PCR, and TCRdb's table has in-frame clones only and misses some. Of more than 150,000 clones in the sample, 85% to 90% are singletons; the top ten hold about 20%. The source material was peripheral blood. These receptors all come from a man aged 65 to 79 with active or convalescent COVID-19.

This sequence joins TRBV2 and TRBJ2-7; 7 nucleotides line up with TRBD1. Trimming cost V 6 bases and J 0 bases; bases outside gene matches: 5. The CDR3 is 14 residues long. Germline V gene lookup returns CDR1 SNHLY and CDR2 FYNNEI. This CDR3 reads CASSEDRNSYEQYF. The DNA for the CDR3 is TGTGCCAGCAGCGAGGACAGGAACTCCTACGAGCAGTACTTC.

This clone was counted once. The CDR3: CASSLTGAGYEQYF. CDR3 DNA sequence: TGTGCCAGCAGTTTGACAGGGGCGGGCTACGAGCAGTACTTC. V is TRBV27 and J is TRBJ2-7, with 8 bases fitting TRBD1. Looked up from germline, CDR1 is MNHEY and CDR2 is SMNVEV (reference sequence). There are 14 residues in the CDR3. J gave up 3 bases and V 3 bases, and 4 bases lay outside the gene matches.

This clone was detected only a few times. J is TRBJ1-6 and V is TRBV28, with 7 bases that match TRBD1. CDR3 length equals 15 residues. The V and J ends lost 5 bases and 6 bases, in that order; junction bases with no gene match: 7. From germline, CDR1 is MDHEN and CDR2 SYDVKM. The CDR3 loop reads CASSLTGDGNSPLHF. CDR3 in DNA: TGTGCCAGCAGTCTCACAGGGGATGGTAATTCACCCCTCCACTTT. Filled out from reference TRBV28 and TRBJ1-6, the complete variable domain reads DVKVTQSSRYLVKRTGEKVFLECVQDMDHENMFWYRQDPGLGLRLIYFSYDVKMKEKGDIPEGYSVSREKKERFSLILESASTNQTSMYLCASSLTGDGNSPLHFGNGTRLTVT.

The chain recombines TRBV30 with TRBJ1-5; D uncertain. Trimming stripped 0 bases from V and 0 bases from J, with 6 bases between. The CDR3 sequence is 14 residues long. Looked up from germline, CDR1 is GTSNPN and CDR2 is SVGIG (reference sequence). CDR3 sequence: CAWSVQSSNQPQHF. Here the CDR3 DNA reads TGTGCCTGGAGTGTACAGAGTAGCAATCAGCCCCAGCATTTT.

The V gene is TRBV6-2 or TRBV6-3, the J gene TRBJ1-1, with 8 bases matching TRBD1. CDR3 length: 14 residues. The junction had 3 bases not matched to a gene; V was cut back by 5 bases and J by 1 base. Germline lookup yields CDR1 MNHEY and CDR2 SVGEGT. The CDR3 here is CASSTGTGNTEAFF. The CDR3 nucleotides are TGTGCCAGCAGTACCGGGACAGGGAACACTGAAGCTTTCTTT.

The chain couples TRBV10-3 to TRBJ1-6, with D possibly matching TRBD1 (5 bases). Germline V gene lookup returns CDR1 ENHRY and CDR2 SYGVKD. This CDR3 region has 15 residues. Trimming took 2 bases from V and 8 from J, leaving 13 bases between them. The CDR3 protein is CAISEAGRGDSPLHF. The CDR3 bases are TGTGCCATCAGTGAGGCGGGGCGAGGGGATTCACCCCTCCACTTT.

The chain combines TRBV29-1 with TRBJ2-1, with TRBD2 matching over 9 bases. CDR3 length equals 13 residues. Germline loops: CDR1 SQVTM, CDR2 ANQGSEA. Trimming took 5 bases from V and 5 from J; bases not matched to a gene: 4. For the CDR3, the DNA is TGCAGCGTTAGGACTAGCGTAGACAATGAGCAGTTCTTC. Protein product: CSVRTSVDNEQFF.

By proportion, this clone is medium-sized. V gene TRBV2 combines with J gene TRBJ2-1; maybe TRBD1 (6 bases). Germline V CDR1 and CDR2: SNHLY, FYNNEI. This CDR3 is built from 15 residues. With 1 base removed from V and 5 bases from J, the gap between germline ends came to 12 bases. CDR3 DNA: TGTGCCAGCAGTGAAGGGAGGACAGCCAACAATGAGCAGTTCTTC. Its translation: CASSEGRTANNEQFF.

The gene calls are TRBV28 and TRBJ2-7; TRBD1 is a possible D gene (6 bases). The V gene lost 5 bases and the J gene lost 2 bases, with 13 bases spanning the gap. Germline V lookup: CDR1 MDHEN, CDR2 SYDVKM. CDR3 size: 14 residues. CDR3 residues: CASSRPTGTYEQYF. The CDR3 coding sequence is TGTGCCAGCAGTCGACCGACAGGAACCTACGAGCAGTACTTC.

This clone was counted only a few times. J is TRBJ1-1 and V is TRBV6-5; D unresolved. The CDR3 contains 15 residues. Between the trimmed V and J ends, which lost 5 bases and 1 base, there was a span of 14 bases. The germline CDR1 and CDR2 sequences are MNHEY and SVGAGI. The CDR3, as DNA: TGTGCCAGCAGTCGCGGGAAAAAGGGGAACACTGAAGCTTTCTTT. Protein: CASSRGKKGNTEAFF.

This chain joins TRBV6-1 and TRBJ1-5; 10 bases map to TRBD1. Germline V gene lookup returns CDR1 MNHNS and CDR2 SASEGT. CDR3 size: 19 residues. Unmatched junction bases numbered 10, after V lost 0 bases and J lost 2 bases. CDR3 sequence (DNA): TGTGCCAGCAGTGAAGCCGTGACAGGGGGCGGTTGGCGCAATCAGCCCCAGCATTTT. Residues: CASSEAVTGGGWRNQPQHF.

The chain has TRBV24-1 and TRBJ1-2; the D is unclear. The CDR3 sequence is 13 residues long. Trimming stripped 3 bases from V and 7 bases from J, with 11 bases between. CDR1 KGHDR and CDR2 SFDVKD come from the germline V gene. The CDR3: CATSDDGGGGYTF. As DNA, the CDR3 is TGTGCCACCAGTGATGATGGAGGCGGTGGCTACACCTTC.

The chain couples TRBV30 to TRBJ2-2, with D maybe TRBD2 (7 bases). Trimming took 4 bases from V and 0 from J, leaving 18 bases between them. Germline V gives CDR1 GTSNPN, CDR2 SVGIG (reference sequence). The CDR3 is 17 residues long. CDR3 sequence (DNA): TGTGCCTGGACTACCCGGGGGGCCCGTGCGAACACCGGGGAGCTGTTTTTT. It specifies CAWTTRGARANTGELFF.

The V call is TRBV7-2, the J call TRBJ1-1; D unresolved. V was cut by 2 bases and J by 3 bases, with 7 bases left in between. In germline, CDR1 is SGHTA, CDR2 FQGNSA. The CDR3 is 13 amino acids. This chain's CDR3 is CASSLSLYTEAFF. DNA for the CDR3: TGTGCCAGCAGCTTATCGTTGTACACTGAAGCTTTCTTT.

The rearrangement joins TRBV7-2 to TRBJ2-2, with 8 nucleotides matching TRBD1. CDR1 is SGHTA and CDR2 is FQGNSA in the germline V gene. V lost 5 bases and J lost 1; bases outside the gene matches: 6. The CDR3 spans 16 residues. The CDR3 region has the DNA TGTGCCAGCAGCCCCCGGACAGGGAGGAACACCGGGGAGCTGTTTTTT. As protein: CASSPRTGRNTGELFF.

This chain uses TRBV6-5 with TRBJ1-5; D may be TRBD1 (5 bases). Trimming stripped 0 bases from V and 7 bases from J, with 16 bases between. This CDR3 spans 16 amino acids. Germline lookup yields CDR1 MNHEY and CDR2 SVGAGI. This CDR3 reads CASSYSRQGFGQPQHF. The CDR3 nucleotides are TGTGCCAGCAGTTACTCCCGGCAGGGTTTCGGCCAGCCCCAGCATTTT.

This clone appeared a few times. CDR3 protein: CASSPSWDRGDSEKLFF. The CDR3 region has the DNA TGTGCCAGCAGCCCCTCCTGGGACAGGGGAGATAGTGAAAAACTGTTTTTT. V and J are TRBV3-1 (or the pseudogene TRBV3-2) and TRBJ1-4; TRBD1 aligns across 10 bases. The CDR3 is 17 residues long. The V gene end was trimmed by 4 bases and the J gene end by 7 bases; junction bases not matched to a gene: 12. Looked up from germline, CDR1 is LGHDT and CDR2 is YNNKEL (reference sequence).

V and J are TRBV27 and TRBJ1-5; TRBD1 aligns across 9 bases. V dropped 5 bases and J dropped 2; count of bases not matched to a gene: 4. CDR1 MNHEY and CDR2 SMNVEV come from the germline V gene (reference sequence). The CDR3 is 15 residues long. The DNA for the CDR3 is TGTGCCAGCAGTCCGAGGACAGGGGGCAATCAGCCCCAGCATTTT. Protein: CASSPRTGGNQPQHF.

The chain carries TRBV28 and TRBJ2-6; TRBD2 might be the D (6 bases). CDR3 size: 19 residues. The V and J ends lost 5 bases and 0 bases respectively, with 20 bases between them. Germline-derived CDR1 and CDR2 are MDHEN and SYDVKM. The CDR3 spells CASSPLGTAGLSGANVLTF. CDR3 nucleotide sequence: TGTGCCAGCAGTCCGCTTGGGACTGCAGGTCTCTCTGGGGCCAACGTCCTGACTTTC.

In regard to this clone: Other DNA variants within this sample encode the same CDR3. The chain has TRBV7-2 and TRBJ1-2; 8 bases map to TRBD1. CDR1 and CDR2 (germline): SGHTA, FQGNSA. This CDR3 contains 14 residues. Trimming removed 5 bases from V and 4 bases from J; junction bases left unmatched: 6. CDR3 DNA sequence: TGTGCCAGCAGCAGCAGCGGGACAGGCTATGGCTACACCTTC. It yields the protein CASSSSGTGYGYTF.

The CDR3 DNA sequence: TGTGCCAGCAGGGTGGAGCGCTACGAGCAGTACTTC. As protein: CASRVERYEQYF. V is TRBV2 and J is TRBJ2-7; D gene unclear. CDR3 length: 12 residues. Trimming removed 6 bases at V and 3 bases at J, with 9 bases between. Germline lookup yields CDR1 SNHLY and CDR2 FYNNEI.

This chain links TRBV6-5 with TRBJ1-1, with a tentative D call TRBD1 (5 bases). Trimming took off 2 bases at V and 12 bases at J, with 16 bases between the two ends. The CDR3 covers 13 residues. Germline V lookup: CDR1 MNHEY, CDR2 SVGAGI. CDR3 sequence (DNA): TGTGCCAGCAGTTACCCCGGGACGGGAGGATCTTTCTTT. This codes for CASSYPGTGGSFF.

The V and J genes are TRBV5-8 and TRBJ2-1, with D possibly being TRBD2 (7 bases). The CDR3 spans 14 residues. Trimming shortened V by 4 bases and J by 8 bases, and 16 bases separated the two germline ends. Germline V CDR1 and CDR2: SGHTS, YDEGEE. The CDR3 loop reads CASSQVGGRYEQFF. The CDR3 DNA reads as TGTGCCAGCAGCCAGGTGGGGGGGCGGTATGAGCAGTTCTTC.

The genes are TRBV9 and TRBJ2-5, with no clear D. Trimming pared 0 bases from V and 1 base from J, leaving 7 bases between. Per the germline V gene, CDR1 is SGDLS and CDR2 is YYNGEE. The CDR3 contains 14 residues. CDR3 sequence (DNA): TGTGCCAGCAGCGTAGGAGGATTCCAAGAGACCCAGTACTTC. It translates to CASSVGGFQETQYF.

This sequence joins TRBV5-4 and TRBJ2-2, with no clear D. Germline CDR1 and CDR2: SGHNT and YYREEE (reference sequence). The CDR3 runs 16 residues. V was cut by 2 bases and J by 4 bases, with 15 bases left in between. The CDR3 DNA sequence: TGTGCCAGCAGCTTACCCCGGCTAGTTGGCACCGGGGAGCTGTTTTTT. Amino acid sequence: CASSLPRLVGTGELFF.

This chain links TRBV5-4 with TRBJ1-1; D ambiguous. Deletions cut 4 bases from V and 2 bases from J, with 12 bases between. This CDR3 region has 14 residues. Germline V gives CDR1 SGHNT, CDR2 YYREEE (reference sequence). Here the CDR3 reads CASSQRGINTEAFF. The CDR3 DNA follows: TGTGCCAGCAGCCAACGAGGTATTAACACTGAAGCTTTCTTT.

The chain links TRBV2 to TRBJ1-5; D is possibly TRBD1 (6 bases). The CDR3 is 15 amino acids. The V end was cut by 1 base, the J end by 1 base, with 8 bases between. Per the germline V gene, CDR1 is SNHLY and CDR2 is FYNNEI. CDR3 residues: CASSEGTASNQPQHF. CDR3 in DNA: TGTGCCAGCAGTGAAGGGACAGCGAGCAATCAGCCCCAGCATTTT.

The V gene is TRBV24-1, the J gene TRBJ1-5, with 10 bases fitting TRBD1. From germline, CDR1 is KGHDR and CDR2 SFDVKD. This CDR3 is built from 16 residues. V was clipped by 5 bases and J by 1 base; unmatched bases: 4. The CDR3 reads CATSAGDRGSNQPQHF. The CDR3 coding sequence is TGTGCCACCAGTGCCGGGGACAGGGGCAGCAATCAGCCCCAGCATTTT.

The chain employs TRBV6-5 and TRBJ1-1; no clear D. Per germline, CDR1 MNHEY and CDR2 SVGAGI. The CDR3 sequence is 14 residues long. V dropped 8 bases and J dropped 4 bases, with 17 bases sitting between them. CDR3 DNA: TGTGCCAGCCTCCTTAGAACGGGTGGCACTGAAGCTTTCTTT. Protein sequence: CASLLRTGGTEAFF.

The genes are TRBV6-2 or TRBV6-3 and TRBJ1-2; the match to TRBD1 covers 8 bases. This CDR3 has 15 amino acids. Trimming cost V 6 bases and J 4 bases; bases outside gene matches: 10. CDR1 is MNHEY, CDR2 SVGEGT, per germline. CDR3 residues: CASSHPDRESYGYTF. Written as DNA, the CDR3 is TGTGCCAGCAGCCATCCGGACAGGGAGAGCTATGGCTACACCTTC.

The chain uses TRBV6-5 and TRBJ1-1; D possibly corresponds to TRBD1 (5 bases). The V and J ends lost 8 bases and 1 base respectively, with 8 bases between them. Per germline, CDR1 MNHEY and CDR2 SVGAGI. This CDR3 spans 12 amino acids. The CDR3 DNA is TGTGCCAGCGGGCAGGGGAACACTGAAGCTTTCTTT. Translating gives CASGQGNTEAFF.

This chain uses TRBV18 with TRBJ1-5, with 7 bases matching TRBD1. J gave up 0 bases and V 6 bases, and 5 bases lay outside the gene matches. CDR3 size: 15 residues. From germline, CDR1 is KGHSH and CDR2 LQKENI. This CDR3 reads CASSEGTASNQPQHF. CDR3 sequence (DNA): TGTGCCAGCTCGGAAGGGACAGCTAGCAATCAGCCCCAGCATTTT.